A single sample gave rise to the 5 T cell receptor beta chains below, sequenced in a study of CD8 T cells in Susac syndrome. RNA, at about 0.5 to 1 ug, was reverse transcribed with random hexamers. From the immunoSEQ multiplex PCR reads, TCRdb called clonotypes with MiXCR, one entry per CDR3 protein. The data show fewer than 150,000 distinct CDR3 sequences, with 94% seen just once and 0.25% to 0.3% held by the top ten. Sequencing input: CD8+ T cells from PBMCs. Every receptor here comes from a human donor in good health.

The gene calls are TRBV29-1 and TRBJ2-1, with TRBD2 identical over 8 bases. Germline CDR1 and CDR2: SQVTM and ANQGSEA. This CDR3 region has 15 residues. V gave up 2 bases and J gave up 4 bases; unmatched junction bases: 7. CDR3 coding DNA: TGCAGCGTTGAAATTGGTCTAGCGGGTTACAATGAGCAGTTCTTC. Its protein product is CSVEIGLAGYNEQFF.

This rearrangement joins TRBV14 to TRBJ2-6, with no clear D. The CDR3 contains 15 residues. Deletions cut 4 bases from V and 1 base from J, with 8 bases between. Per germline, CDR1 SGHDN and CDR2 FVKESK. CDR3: CASSPQISGANVLTF. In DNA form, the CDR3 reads TGTGCCAGCAGCCCCCAGATATCTGGGGCCAACGTCCTGACTTTC.

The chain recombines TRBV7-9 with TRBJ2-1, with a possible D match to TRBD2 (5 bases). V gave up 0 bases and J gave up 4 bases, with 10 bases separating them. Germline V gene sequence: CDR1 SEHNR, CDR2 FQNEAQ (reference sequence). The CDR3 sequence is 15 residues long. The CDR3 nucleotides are TGTGCCAGCAGCTTAGCAGGGCCGGGATACAATGAGCAGTTCTTC. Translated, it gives CASSLAGPGYNEQFF.

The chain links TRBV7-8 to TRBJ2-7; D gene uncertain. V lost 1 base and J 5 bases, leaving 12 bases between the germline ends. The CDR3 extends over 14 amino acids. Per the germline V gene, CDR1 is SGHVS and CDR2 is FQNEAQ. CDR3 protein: CASSLGGTNDEQYF. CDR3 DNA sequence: TGTGCCAGCAGCTTAGGCGGCACCAACGACGAGCAGTACTTC.

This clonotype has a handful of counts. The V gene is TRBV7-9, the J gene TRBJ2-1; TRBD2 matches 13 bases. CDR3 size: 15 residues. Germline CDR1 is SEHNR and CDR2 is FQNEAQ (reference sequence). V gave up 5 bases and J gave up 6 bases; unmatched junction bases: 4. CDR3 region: CASSPGLAGVNEQFF. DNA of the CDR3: TGTGCCAGCAGCCCCGGACTAGCGGGAGTCAATGAGCAGTTCTTC.